A selection of T cell receptor beta chains follows, all from one sample in a study of T cells in Graves' hyperthyroidism and ophthalmopathy. MiXCR, run by TCRdb on the multiplex PCR reads, gives a single entry per CDR3 protein. The sample includes 750,000 to 900,000 distinct CDR3 sequences, about two fifths seen only once; the top ten take 7.5% to 9.5%. The sequencing sample was made of blood. The origin of the receptors is a man aged 18 to 35 with Graves' hyperthyroidism. Both conserved end residues are part of each CDR3. D genes are given only for firm matches. Expanded clones are given a class, and other clones once, few, many or no size at all.

CDR3 length: 12
V gene: TRBV7-9
J gene: TRBJ1-2
D gene: .
clone size: .
CDR3 DNA: TGTGCCAGCAGCTTTGGCGGGGGAGGCTACGCCTTC
CDR3 protein: CASSFGGGGYAF

CDR3 length: 19
V gene: TRBV10-3
J gene: TRBJ1-5
D gene: TRBD1
clone size: .
CDR3 DNA: TGTGCCAGCAGCCCCCGATGGCTCACCAGGGGGCATAGCAATCAGCCCCAGCATTTT
CDR3 protein: CASSPRWLTRGHSNQPQHF

CDR3 length: 13
V gene: TRBV6-1
J gene: TRBJ2-7
D gene: TRBD2
clone size: few
CDR3 DNA: TGTGCCAGTAGACTAGCGGGAGTCAGAGAGCAGTACTTC
CDR3 protein: CASRLAGVREQYF

CDR3 length: 12
V gene: TRBV7-9
J gene: TRBJ1-6
D gene: .
clone size: many
CDR3 DNA: TGTGCCAGCAGATCAGACATCCCGGCCCTCCACTTT
CDR3 protein: CASRSDIPALHF

CDR3 length: 14
V gene: TRBV24-1
J gene: TRBJ2-5
D gene: .
clone size: many
CDR3 DNA: TGTGCCACCAGTGATTACGGGAGAGGTGAGACCCAGTACTTC
CDR3 protein: CATSDYGRGETQYF

CDR3 length: 14
V gene: TRBV24-1
J gene: TRBJ1-2
D gene: .
clone size: .
CDR3 DNA: TGTGCCACCAGTCCGACTGGGACATCTTATGGCTACACCTTC
CDR3 protein: CATSPTGTSYGYTF

CDR3 length: 14
V gene: TRBV30
J gene: TRBJ1-5
D gene: .
clone size: .
CDR3 DNA: TGTGCCTGGAGATCAGGGAATAGCAATCAGCCCCAGCATTTT
CDR3 protein: CAWRSGNSNQPQHF

CDR3 length: 14
V gene: TRBV4-2
J gene: TRBJ2-7
D gene: .
clone size: .
CDR3 DNA: TGTGCCAGCAGCCAAGCCCGGAATGGCTACGAGCAGTACTTC
CDR3 protein: CASSQARNGYEQYF

CDR3 length: 10
V gene: TRBV2
J gene: TRBJ2-7
D gene: .
clone size: many
CDR3 DNA: TGTGCCAGCAGGGGGAGCGAGCAGTACTTC
CDR3 protein: CASRGSEQYF

CDR3 length: 16
V gene: TRBV2
J gene: TRBJ2-7
D gene: .
clone size: .
CDR3 DNA: TGTGCCAGCAGTGCTAGAGCCCCCGGGAGACCTTACGAGCAGTACTTC
CDR3 protein: CASSARAPGRPYEQYF

CDR3 length: 13
V gene: TRBV20-1
J gene: TRBJ2-7
D gene: TRBD2
clone size: few
CDR3 DNA: TGCAGTGCAGGACTAGCAGACGCCTACGAGCAGTACTTC
CDR3 protein: CSAGLADAYEQYF

CDR3 length: 15
V gene: TRBV9
J gene: TRBJ1-6
D gene: .
clone size: .
CDR3 DNA: TGTGCCAGCAGCGTAGAGTGGGGCGGGAGGACACCCCTCCACTTT
CDR3 protein: CASSVEWGGRTPLHF

CDR3 length: 12
V gene: TRBV20-1
J gene: TRBJ2-7
D gene: TRBD2
clone size: .
CDR3 DNA: TGCAGTGCCAAGGGACTAGTCTACGAGCAGTACTTC
CDR3 protein: CSAKGLVYEQYF

CDR3 length: 15
V gene: TRBV12-3/TRBV12-4
J gene: TRBJ2-7
D gene: .
clone size: .
CDR3 DNA: TGTGCCAGCAGTTTTAACGGAGACGGGAACTACGAGCAGTACTTC
CDR3 protein: CASSFNGDGNYEQYF

CDR3 length: 15
V gene: TRBV14
J gene: TRBJ1-1
D gene: .
clone size: few
CDR3 DNA: TGTGCCAGCAGCCAAGATGACGAACCGAACACTGAAGCTTTCTTT
CDR3 protein: CASSQDDEPNTEAFF

CDR3 length: 15
V gene: TRBV12-3/TRBV12-4
J gene: TRBJ1-1
D gene: .
clone size: .
CDR3 DNA: TGTGCCAGCACCCAGAACCAGGGTGGGAACACTGAAGCTTTCTTT
CDR3 protein: CASTQNQGGNTEAFF

CDR3 length: 13
V gene: TRBV2
J gene: TRBJ1-3
D gene: TRBD1
clone size: .
CDR3 DNA: TGTGCCAGCGGGGGACAGGGAGGAGACACCATATATTTT
CDR3 protein: CASGGQGGDTIYF

CDR3 length: 14
V gene: TRBV20-1
J gene: TRBJ1-4
D gene: TRBD1
clone size: .
CDR3 DNA: TGCAGTGCTAGAGAGGGACAGGGTATTGAAAAACTGTTTTTT
CDR3 protein: CSAREGQGIEKLFF

CDR3 length: 13
V gene: TRBV25-1
J gene: TRBJ1-1
D gene: .
clone size: many
CDR3 DNA: TGTGCCAGCAGTGTGATAGAGCGGGCGGAAGCTTTCTTT
CDR3 protein: CASSVIERAEAFF

CDR3 length: 12
V gene: TRBV6-5
J gene: TRBJ1-4
D gene: .
clone size: .
CDR3 DNA: TGTGCCAGCAGCCCTAATCGCGAAAGACTGTTTTTT
CDR3 protein: CASSPNRERLFF

CDR3 length: 19
V gene: TRBV20-1
J gene: TRBJ2-7
D gene: .
clone size: .
CDR3 DNA: TGCAGTGCCAAGGGACTTTTCCGCGTCTGGGCGGAAGAGTCCTACGAGCAGTACTTC
CDR3 protein: CSAKGLFRVWAEESYEQYF

CDR3 length: 14
V gene: TRBV20-1
J gene: TRBJ2-2
D gene: .
clone size: .
CDR3 DNA: TGCAGTGCTAGTCAGTTTGGGAACACCGGGGAGCTGTTTTTT
CDR3 protein: CSASQFGNTGELFF

CDR3 length: 15
V gene: TRBV7-9
J gene: TRBJ1-4
D gene: .
clone size: many
CDR3 DNA: TGTGCCAGCAGCTTAGGCAGGGCGGCTAATGAAAAACTGTTTTTT
CDR3 protein: CASSLGRAANEKLFF

CDR3 length: 15
V gene: TRBV6-5
J gene: TRBJ2-2
D gene: TRBD2
clone size: once
CDR3 DNA: TGTGCCAGCAGTGAACTAGCGGGAGAGGTCGGGGAGCTGTTTTTT
CDR3 protein: CASSELAGEVGELFF

CDR3 length: 14
V gene: TRBV12-5
J gene: TRBJ1-6
D gene: .
clone size: few
CDR3 DNA: TGTGCTAGTGGTTTGGGGCAGTTTACATCACCCCTCCACTTT
CDR3 protein: CASGLGQFTSPLHF

CDR3 length: 12
V gene: TRBV2
J gene: TRBJ1-2
D gene: .
clone size: many
CDR3 DNA: TGTGCCAGCAGCCCCCTGGGGATTGGCTACACCTTC
CDR3 protein: CASSPLGIGYTF

CDR3 length: 16
V gene: TRBV20-1
J gene: TRBJ2-2
D gene: .
clone size: few
CDR3 DNA: TGCAGTGCTAGAGATGTGCGGGGAACGAACACCGGGGAGCTGTTTTTT
CDR3 protein: CSARDVRGTNTGELFF

CDR3 length: 12
V gene: TRBV20-1
J gene: TRBJ2-5
D gene: .
clone size: .
CDR3 DNA: TGCAGTGCTATGCGGGGCCAAGAGGCCCAGTACTTC
CDR3 protein: CSAMRGQEAQYF

CDR3 length: 15
V gene: TRBV10-3
J gene: TRBJ1-3
D gene: .
clone size: .
CDR3 DNA: TGTGCCAGCGGAAACAACCGGGCTGTTGGAAACACCATATATTTT
CDR3 protein: CASGNNRAVGNTIYF

CDR3 length: 16
V gene: TRBV9
J gene: TRBJ1-2
D gene: TRBD1
clone size: .
CDR3 DNA: TGTGCCAGCAGTTTGTCCCCAGGACAGGGCGACTATGGCTACACCTTC
CDR3 protein: CASSLSPGQGDYGYTF

CDR3 length: 17
V gene: TRBV24-1
J gene: TRBJ2-7
D gene: .
clone size: few
CDR3 DNA: TGTGCCACCAGTGATTTTATGTGGGACGGGATACGTTACGAGCAGTACTTC
CDR3 protein: CATSDFMWDGIRYEQYF

CDR3 length: 15
V gene: TRBV7-9
J gene: TRBJ2-6
D gene: .
clone size: many
CDR3 DNA: TGTGCCAGCAGCACCTACAGGACTGGGGCCAACGTCCTGACTTTC
CDR3 protein: CASSTYRTGANVLTF

CDR3 length: 16
V gene: TRBV14
J gene: TRBJ1-6
D gene: .
clone size: .
CDR3 DNA: TGTGCCAGCAGCCAAGCGGTCAAAGGGGGAGATTCACCCCTCCACTTT
CDR3 protein: CASSQAVKGGDSPLHF

CDR3 length: 16
V gene: TRBV5-8
J gene: TRBJ1-6
D gene: .
clone size: many
CDR3 DNA: TGTGCCAGCAGCTTGGTGGTGACGGGGTATAATTCACCCCTCCACTTT
CDR3 protein: CASSLVVTGYNSPLHF

CDR3 length: 16
V gene: TRBV7-9
J gene: TRBJ2-5
D gene: TRBD2
clone size: many
CDR3 DNA: TGTGCCAGCAGCGTCGGCGGGAGGGAATCCCAAGAGACCCAGTACTTC
CDR3 protein: CASSVGGRESQETQYF

CDR3 length: 12
V gene: TRBV29-1
J gene: TRBJ1-2
D gene: .
clone size: .
CDR3 DNA: TGCAGCGTTGCCGGGGAACAGGTTGGCTACACCTTC
CDR3 protein: CSVAGEQVGYTF

CDR3 length: 13
V gene: TRBV2
J gene: TRBJ2-7
D gene: .
clone size: many
CDR3 DNA: TGTGCCAGCGAGGAAGGGTTTTTACACGAGCAGTACTTC
CDR3 protein: CASEEGFLHEQYF

CDR3 length: 17
V gene: TRBV7-9
J gene: TRBJ2-7
D gene: TRBD2
clone size: .
CDR3 DNA: TGTGCCAGCAGCTTAAATCTGCCTGGCCTAGCGGGAGTCGAGCAGTACTTC
CDR3 protein: CASSLNLPGLAGVEQYF

CDR3 length: 14
V gene: TRBV10-3
J gene: TRBJ2-7
D gene: TRBD2
clone size: many
CDR3 DNA: TGTGCCATCAGTGAGAAAGGACTAGCGGACGAGCAGTACTTC
CDR3 protein: CAISEKGLADEQYF

CDR3 length: 13
V gene: TRBV9
J gene: TRBJ1-5
D gene: .
clone size: few
CDR3 DNA: TGTGCCAGCAGCGAGGGACATAATCAGCCCCAGCATTTT
CDR3 protein: CASSEGHNQPQHF

CDR3 length: 16
V gene: TRBV19
J gene: TRBJ1-5
D gene: TRBD1
clone size: .
CDR3 DNA: TGTGCCAGTAGTTTCGAGACAGGGGCCGACAATCAGCCCCAGCATTTT
CDR3 protein: CASSFETGADNQPQHF

CDR3 length: 14
V gene: TRBV3-1
J gene: TRBJ1-1
D gene: TRBD1
clone size: .
CDR3 DNA: TGTGCCAGCAGCCAACAGGGGGAACTCGCTGAAGCTTTCTTT
CDR3 protein: CASSQQGELAEAFF

CDR3 length: 13
V gene: TRBV7-8
J gene: TRBJ2-2
D gene: .
clone size: .
CDR3 DNA: TGTGCCAACACCATGCTGAACACCGGGGAGCTGTTTTTT
CDR3 protein: CANTMLNTGELFF

CDR3 length: 14
V gene: TRBV4-2
J gene: TRBJ2-7
D gene: .
clone size: .
CDR3 DNA: TGTGCCAGCAGCCAAGCGAGGGACACCTACGAGCAGTACTTC
CDR3 protein: CASSQARDTYEQYF

CDR3 length: 13
V gene: TRBV7-2
J gene: TRBJ1-1
D gene: .
clone size: .
CDR3 DNA: TGTGCCAGCAGCTTCCCCGAAAGCACTGAAGCTTTCTTT
CDR3 protein: CASSFPESTEAFF